The entry that follows covers one T cell receptor (beta chain) sequence. The data belong to a study of T cell changes during pregnancy in multiple sclerosis. Here immunoSEQ multiplex PCR was the method, and the copy in TCRdb shows in-frame clones only, minus some. This sample has some 37,000 clones, with over 75% found just once. Per the germline V gene, CDR1 is MDHEN and CDR2 is SYDVKM. CDR3 size: 13 residues. Trimming took 9 bases from V and 3 from J, leaving 12 bases between them. The TCR comes from a female donor with multiple sclerosis, enrolled in a pregnancy study. This chain joins TRBV28 and TRBJ2-1; tentatively, D is TRBD2 (6 bases). Material: CD4+ T cells from peripheral blood mononuclear cells, obtained before pregnancy. CDR3 nucleotides: TGTGCCAGTCTCCGGGACTTCTACAATGAGCAGTTCTTC. The encoded protein is CASLRDFYNEQFF.